Below, 3 T cell receptor beta chains from the same sample are listed, as sequenced in a study of Ad26.COV2.S vaccination and SARS-CoV-2 variants. The treatment here: around 19 received Ad26.COV2.S at low or high dose, single or two shots; roughly 5 received placebo; per-sample allocation not given. Sampling was performed 63 days after the first vaccine or placebo injection. The protocol was immunoSEQ multiplex PCR, while the TCRdb copy is restricted to in-frame clones and leaves out a portion. The sample lists about 280,000 clones; more than 70% were seen once. The sequencing used peripheral blood, collected in a trial of Ad26.COV2.S vaccine versus placebo. These receptors originate from a person aged 18 to 65 who received the Ad26.COV2.S COVID-19 vaccine or a placebo.

V and J are TRBV5-1 and TRBJ2-1, with 8 bases lining up with TRBD1. V trimming: 4 bases; J trimming: 1 base; junction bases outside the gene matches: 4. From germline, CDR1 is SGHRS and CDR2 YFSETQ. This CDR3 is built from 15 residues. CDR3 region: CASSPDRGSYNEQFF. Written as DNA, the CDR3 is TGCGCCAGCAGCCCCGACAGGGGATCCTACAATGAGCAGTTCTTC. Full variable domain (rest looked up from reference TRBV5-1 and TRBJ2-1): KAGVTQTPRYLIKTRGQQVTLSCSPISGHRSVSWYQQTPGQGLQFLFEYFSETQRNKGNFPGRFSGRQFSNSRSEMNVSTLELGDSALYLCASSPDRGSYNEQFFGPGTRLTVL.

The chain combines TRBV25-1 with TRBJ2-3; D gene ambiguous. The CDR3 has 10 amino acids. CDR1 MGHDK and CDR2 SYGVNS come from the germline V gene. V gave up 4 bases and J gave up 11 bases, with 7 bases separating them. CDR3 protein: CASSGTLQYF. The CDR3 nucleotides are TGTGCCAGCAGTGGAACATTGCAGTATTTT.

This clone was detected only a few times. The chain has TRBV4-1 and TRBJ1-6; D is ambiguous. Germline V gene data show CDR1 as MGHRA and CDR2 as YSYEKL. This CDR3 comprises 15 residues. The V and J ends lost 1 base and 6 bases respectively, with 10 bases between them. Written as DNA, the CDR3 is TGCGCCAGCAGCCAAGTAAGTCAGGTTAATTCACCCCTCCACTTT. Residues: CASSQVSQVNSPLHF.